Listed below are T cell receptor beta chains from one sample, sequenced in a study of cytomegalovirus exposure and HLA in healthy donors. This table comes from immunoSEQ multiplex PCR, and its TCRdb copy is limited to in-frame clones, with some not included. This sample yields 200,000 to 250,000 clones, of which roughly 79% are seen a single time; 0.58% belongs to the top ten. The material sequenced was PBMCs. The receptors were sampled from a woman in her thirties or forties in good health and CMV-seronegative. CDR3s include the opening cysteine and the closing phenylalanine or tryptophan. D genes are given only for firm matches. A clone size is listed for some rows: how often the clone was seen (once, few, many), or a class if it is expanded.

TRBV6-5	15	TRBJ2-3	NA	once	TGTGCCAGCAGTCAATCCCCCCAGAGCACAGATACGCAGTATTTT	CASSQSPQSTDTQYF
TRBV5-1	15	TRBJ1-4	NA	few	TGCGCCAGTTCGAAAGGGAGGTCAACTAATGAAAAACTGTTTTTT	CASSKGRSTNEKLFF
TRBV30	12	TRBJ1-6	TRBD1	NA	TGTGCCTGGGACAGGGATGATTCACCCCTCCACTTT	CAWDRDDSPLHF
TRBV5-1	15	TRBJ1-2	TRBD1	NA	TGCGCCAGCAGCTTGGCCCCCGGGACAGGGAAAGGCTACACCTTC	CASSLAPGTGKGYTF
TRBV6-6	14	TRBJ1-6	NA	NA	TGTGCCAGCAGTTACTCGGCTGATAATTCACCCCTCCACTTT	CASSYSADNSPLHF
TRBV2	13	TRBJ1-2	NA	NA	TGTGCCAGAGAGTTTAACCGGGTCTGGGGCTACACCTTC	CAREFNRVWGYTF
TRBV5-8	15	TRBJ2-7	TRBD1	few	TGTGCCAGCAGCTTCGCTGGGACAGGGGTCTACGAGCAGTACTTC	CASSFAGTGVYEQYF
TRBV27	14	TRBJ1-4	NA	once	TGTGCCAGCAGCCATCACGGGGAAGGTGAAAAACTGTTTTTT	CASSHHGEGEKLFF
TRBV4-3	15	TRBJ1-2	NA	NA	TGCGCCAGCAGCTCGAGCAGGGGCCTGAACTATGGCTACACCTTC	CASSSSRGLNYGYTF
TRBV30	12	TRBJ2-5	NA	NA	TGTGCCTGGAGCAGGGCGCAAGAGACCCAGTACTTC	CAWSRAQETQYF
TRBV4-3	15	TRBJ2-2	NA	NA	TGCGCCAGCAGCCCCTCCTGGATCGCGAGGCGGGAGCTGTTTTTT	CASSPSWIARRELFF
TRBV19	14	TRBJ2-5	NA	NA	TGTGCCAGTAGTAAAGGCACCATCTCGGGGGAGCAGTACTTC	CASSKGTISGEQYF
TRBV11-2	14	TRBJ1-1	NA	NA	TGTGCCAGCAGCTTAGCAGGGGTGAACACTGAAGCTTTCTTT	CASSLAGVNTEAFF
TRBV30	14	TRBJ1-4	NA	NA	TGTGCCTGGGGAGGATCGTTAAGGACTGAAAAACTGTTTTTT	CAWGGSLRTEKLFF
TRBV6-5	15	TRBJ1-1	NA	NA	TGTGCCAGCAGTAATAGGGGCGCAGCCTTGACTGAAGCTTTCTTT	CASSNRGAALTEAFF
TRBV19	17	TRBJ1-1	TRBD1	NA	TGTGCCAGTAGTATTGGCAGTAGGGACAGGTTCCACACTGAAGCTTTCTTT	CASSIGSRDRFHTEAFF
TRBV7-9	15	TRBJ2-7	TRBD1	NA	TGTGCCAGCAGCTCTAGCCCGGGACAGCCCTACGAGCAGTACTTC	CASSSSPGQPYEQYF
TRBV4-1	15	TRBJ2-1	TRBD2	NA	TGCGCCAGCAGCGCCCTAGCGGGGGTCGAGAATGAGCAGTTCTTC	CASSALAGVENEQFF
TRBV9	14	TRBJ1-2	NA	NA	TGTGCCAGCAGCGTAAACCCGGAGAACTATGGCTACACCTTC	CASSVNPENYGYTF
TRBV7-6	15	TRBJ1-6	TRBD1	NA	TGTGCCAGCAGCGACGGACAGGGGAGAACTTCACCCCTCCACTTT	CASSDGQGRTSPLHF
TRBV6-5	13	TRBJ2-7	NA	NA	TGTGCCAGCAGTTCCCTCGGAGAATACGAGCAGTACTTC	CASSSLGEYEQYF
TRBV7-9	15	TRBJ2-7	NA	NA	TGTGCCAGCAGCCTAACAGGGCAAAGCTCCTACGAGCAGTACTTC	CASSLTGQSSYEQYF
TRBV9	13	TRBJ1-1	NA	NA	TGTGCCAGCAGCGTTTCAGGGAACACTGAAGCTTTCTTT	CASSVSGNTEAFF
TRBV19	16	TRBJ2-3	NA	NA	TGTGCCAGTAGTATTTTAGGGGTTCTGGGGACAGATACGCAGTATTTT	CASSILGVLGTDTQYF
TRBV25-1	14	TRBJ1-5	TRBD1	once	TGTGCCAGCAGTGAAACAGGGGTGGATCAGCCCCAGCATTTT	CASSETGVDQPQHF
TRBV7-2	15	TRBJ2-7	NA	NA	TGTGCCAGCAGCTTAGTGGTTCGCCAGACTGACGAGCAGTACTTC	CASSLVVRQTDEQYF
TRBV4-1	16	TRBJ1-2	NA	NA	TGCGCCAGCAGCCAAGGAGGTCTGTTTCCTATCCGCGGCTACACCTTC	CASSQGGLFPIRGYTF
TRBV4-1	12	TRBJ2-1	NA	NA	TGCGCCAGCAGCGGTAGACTAGAGGAGCAGTTCTTC	CASSGRLEEQFF
TRBV5-4	12	TRBJ1-1	NA	NA	TGTGCCAGCAGTTGGGGGGGAACTGAAGCTTTCTTT	CASSWGGTEAFF
TRBV19	13	TRBJ2-5	NA	NA	TGTGCCAGTAGTATGGGGCAAACGGAGACCCAGTACTTC	CASSMGQTETQYF
TRBV6-1	13	TRBJ1-1	NA	NA	TGTGCCAGCAGCCCCGCCGAGGGAGGGGGAGCTTTCTTT	CASSPAEGGGAFF
TRBV18	12	TRBJ1-2	NA	NA	TGTGCCAGCTCACCGTCAGGGGATGGCTACACCTTC	CASSPSGDGYTF
TRBV6-1	15	TRBJ1-3	NA	NA	TGTGCCAGCCGGAAGGAGGGATTCTCAGGAAACACCATATATTTT	CASRKEGFSGNTIYF
TRBV7-6	17	TRBJ2-7	NA	NA	TGTGCCAGCAGCTTAATAGCCCCTAACACGAAATCCTACGAGCAGTACTTC	CASSLIAPNTKSYEQYF
TRBV11-3	13	TRBJ2-7	NA	NA	TGTGCCAGCAGCTTGTACCCGGAGAGCGAGCAGTACTTC	CASSLYPESEQYF
TRBV4-2	15	TRBJ1-2	TRBD1	NA	TGTGCCAGCAGCCAAGAAAGAAGGGGGCAGGCTTACTACACCTTC	CASSQERRGQAYYTF
TRBV4-3	15	TRBJ2-1	NA	NA	TGCGCCAGCAGCCTGTCAGTAAGCTCCTACAATGAGCAGTTCTTC	CASSLSVSSYNEQFF
TRBV29-1	14	TRBJ2-3	NA	NA	TGCAGCGTGGATCTAGCGTGGGGCACAGATACGCAGTATTTT	CSVDLAWGTDTQYF
TRBV2	12	TRBJ2-5	NA	once	TGTGCCAGCAGTTACATGAAAGAGACCCAGTACTTC	CASSYMKETQYF
TRBV11-2	16	TRBJ2-4	TRBD1	NA	TGTGCCAGCAGCCGACAGGGTATGGGCACCCTAAACATTCAGTACTTC	CASSRQGMGTLNIQYF
TRBV2	14	TRBJ1-1	NA	NA	TGTGCCAGCAGTGTTTTACAGGCGAACACTGAAGCTTTCTTT	CASSVLQANTEAFF
TRBV7-2	14	TRBJ1-6	NA	NA	TGTGCCAGCAGCCCCTACAGGGAGAATTCACCCCTCCACTTT	CASSPYRENSPLHF